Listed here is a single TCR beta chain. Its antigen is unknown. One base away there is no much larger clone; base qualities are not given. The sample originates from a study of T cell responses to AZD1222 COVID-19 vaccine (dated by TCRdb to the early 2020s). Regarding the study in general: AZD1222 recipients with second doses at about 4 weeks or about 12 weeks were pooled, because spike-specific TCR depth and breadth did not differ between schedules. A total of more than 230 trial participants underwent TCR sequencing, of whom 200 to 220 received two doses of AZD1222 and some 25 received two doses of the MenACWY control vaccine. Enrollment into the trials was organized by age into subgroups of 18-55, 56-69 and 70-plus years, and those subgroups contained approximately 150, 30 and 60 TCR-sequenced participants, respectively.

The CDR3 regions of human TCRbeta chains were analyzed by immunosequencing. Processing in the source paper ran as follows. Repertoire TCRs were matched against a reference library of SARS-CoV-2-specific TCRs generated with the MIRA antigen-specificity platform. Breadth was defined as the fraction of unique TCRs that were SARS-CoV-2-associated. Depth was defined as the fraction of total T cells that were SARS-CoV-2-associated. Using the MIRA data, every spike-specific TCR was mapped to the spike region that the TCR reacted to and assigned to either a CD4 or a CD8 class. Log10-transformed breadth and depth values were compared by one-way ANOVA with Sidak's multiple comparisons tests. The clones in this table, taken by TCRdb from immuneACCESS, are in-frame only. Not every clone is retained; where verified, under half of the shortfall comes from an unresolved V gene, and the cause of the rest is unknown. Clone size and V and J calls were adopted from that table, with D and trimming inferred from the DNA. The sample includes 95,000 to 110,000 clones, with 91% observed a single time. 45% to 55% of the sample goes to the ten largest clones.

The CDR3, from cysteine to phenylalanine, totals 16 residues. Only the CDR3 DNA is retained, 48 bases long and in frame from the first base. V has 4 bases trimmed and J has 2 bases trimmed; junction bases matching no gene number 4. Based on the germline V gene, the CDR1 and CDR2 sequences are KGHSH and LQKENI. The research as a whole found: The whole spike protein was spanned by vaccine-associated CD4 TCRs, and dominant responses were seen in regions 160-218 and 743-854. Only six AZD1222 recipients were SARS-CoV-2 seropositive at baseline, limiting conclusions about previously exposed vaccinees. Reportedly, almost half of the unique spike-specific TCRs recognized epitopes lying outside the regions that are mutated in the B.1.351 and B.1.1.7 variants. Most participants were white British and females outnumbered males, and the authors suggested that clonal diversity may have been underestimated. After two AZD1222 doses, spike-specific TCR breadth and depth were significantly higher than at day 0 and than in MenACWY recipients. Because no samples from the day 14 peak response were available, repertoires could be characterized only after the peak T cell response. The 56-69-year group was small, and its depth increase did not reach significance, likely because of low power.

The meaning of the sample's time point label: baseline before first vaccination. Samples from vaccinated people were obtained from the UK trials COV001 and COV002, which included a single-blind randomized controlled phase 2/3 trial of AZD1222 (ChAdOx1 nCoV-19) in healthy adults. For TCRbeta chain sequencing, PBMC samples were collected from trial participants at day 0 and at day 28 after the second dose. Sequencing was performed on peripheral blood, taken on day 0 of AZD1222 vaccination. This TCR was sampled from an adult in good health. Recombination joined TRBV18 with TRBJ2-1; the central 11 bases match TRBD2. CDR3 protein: CASSQTSGATYNEQFF. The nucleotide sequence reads TGTGCCAGCTCACAGACTAGCGGGGCAACCTACAATGAGCAGTTCTTC.